This T cell receptor (beta chain) comes out of a study of cytomegalovirus exposure and HLA in healthy donors. PCR was performed using 60 Vbeta and 13 Jbeta primers. Some clones are missing from TCRdb's copy, which holds only in-frame ones; the method was immunoSEQ multiplex PCR. The sample contains some 150,000 clones, around 80% of which appear only once. This clone came up a few times. Its antigen is unidentified. Germline trimming cut 5 bases from V and 0 bases from J; bases unmatched to any gene: 13. The V gene's germline CDR1 is SEHNR and CDR2 FQNEAQ (reference sequence). CDR3 size: 19 residues. Study results and caveats: When analyzed later, the rates of TCR association showed variation by HLA locus, with DRB1 the most and HLA-C the fewest.

Specimen: PBMCs. This rearrangement joins TRBV7-9 to TRBJ2-1; 10 bases line up with TRBD1. This TCR came from a man aged 35 to 55 in good health and CMV-seropositive. The CDR3 nucleotides are TGTGCCAGCAGCCCATTGAACCCGGGACAGGGGTTCTCCTACAATGAGCAGTTCTTC. This translates into CASSPLNPGQGFSYNEQFF.